The clone carrying this T cell receptor (beta chain) was recorded many times. The antigen is undetermined. TCR beta CDR3 regions were amplified from RNA. The study used the HTBI primer set for a first-round RT-PCR of the TCR CDR3. One entry per CDR3 protein results from TCRdb running MiXCR on the multiplex PCR reads. The sample includes 550,000 to 800,000 distinct CDR3 sequences, roughly a sixth of them seen just once. This entry comes from a study of T cells in Graves' hyperthyroidism and ophthalmopathy. Broader study findings: Through a model of 13 V-J features, ophthalmopathy was separated from stable hyperthyroidism.

This clonotype was obtained from a man aged 50-60 years with Graves' hyperthyroidism. The sample was blood.

The CDR3 sequence: CASSFFQGAGNIQYF. The CDR3 nucleotides are TGTGCCAGCAGTTTTTTCCAGGGGGCTGGAAACATTCAGTACTTC. The J gene is TRBJ2-4, the V gene TRBV12-3 or TRBV12-4, with TRBD1 identical over 8 bases. This CDR3 has 15 residues. The junction had 7 bases not matched to a gene; V was cut back by 3 bases and J by 6 bases.